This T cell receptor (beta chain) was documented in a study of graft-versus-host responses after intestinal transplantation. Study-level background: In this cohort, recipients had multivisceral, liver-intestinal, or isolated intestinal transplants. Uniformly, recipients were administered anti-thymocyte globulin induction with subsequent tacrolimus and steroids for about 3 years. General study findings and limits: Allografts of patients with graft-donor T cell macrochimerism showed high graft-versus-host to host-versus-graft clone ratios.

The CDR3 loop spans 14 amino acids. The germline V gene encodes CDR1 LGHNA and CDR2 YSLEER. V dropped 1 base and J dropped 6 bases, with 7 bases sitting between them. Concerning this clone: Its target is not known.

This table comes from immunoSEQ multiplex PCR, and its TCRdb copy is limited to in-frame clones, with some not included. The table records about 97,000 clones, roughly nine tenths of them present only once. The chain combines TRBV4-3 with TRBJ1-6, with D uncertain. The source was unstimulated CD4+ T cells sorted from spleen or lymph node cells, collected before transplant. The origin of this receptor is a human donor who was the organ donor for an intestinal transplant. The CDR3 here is CASSQASLNSPLHF. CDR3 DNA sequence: TGCGCCAGCAGCCAAGCGAGTCTTAATTCACCCCTCCACTTT.